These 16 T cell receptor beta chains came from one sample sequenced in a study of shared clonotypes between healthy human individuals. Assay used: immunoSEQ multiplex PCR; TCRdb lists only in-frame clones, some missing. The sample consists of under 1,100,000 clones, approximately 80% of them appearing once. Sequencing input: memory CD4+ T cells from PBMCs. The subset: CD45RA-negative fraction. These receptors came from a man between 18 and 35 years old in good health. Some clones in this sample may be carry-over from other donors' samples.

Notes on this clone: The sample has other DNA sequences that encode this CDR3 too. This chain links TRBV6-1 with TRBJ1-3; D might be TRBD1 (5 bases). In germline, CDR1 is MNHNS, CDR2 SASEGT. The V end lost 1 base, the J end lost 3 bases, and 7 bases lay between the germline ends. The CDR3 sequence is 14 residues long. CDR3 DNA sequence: TGTGCCAGCAGTGAAGGGGGGAGTGGAAACACCATATATTTT. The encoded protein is CASSEGGSGNTIYF.

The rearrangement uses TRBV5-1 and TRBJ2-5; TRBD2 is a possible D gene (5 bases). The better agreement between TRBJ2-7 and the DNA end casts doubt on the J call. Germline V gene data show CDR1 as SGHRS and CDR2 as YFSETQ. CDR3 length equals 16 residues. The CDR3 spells CASSLERTLNSYEQYF. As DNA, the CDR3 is TGCGCCAGCAGCTTGGAGAGGACTCTCAACTCCTACGAGCAGTACTTC.

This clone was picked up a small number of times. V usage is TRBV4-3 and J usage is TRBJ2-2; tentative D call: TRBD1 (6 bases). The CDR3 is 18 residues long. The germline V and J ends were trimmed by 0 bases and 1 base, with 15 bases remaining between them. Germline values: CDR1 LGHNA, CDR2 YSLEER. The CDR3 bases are TGCGCCAGCAGCCAAGACCGTACAGGGCTTTGGAACACCGGGGAGCTGTTTTTT. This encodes CASSQDRTGLWNTGELFF.

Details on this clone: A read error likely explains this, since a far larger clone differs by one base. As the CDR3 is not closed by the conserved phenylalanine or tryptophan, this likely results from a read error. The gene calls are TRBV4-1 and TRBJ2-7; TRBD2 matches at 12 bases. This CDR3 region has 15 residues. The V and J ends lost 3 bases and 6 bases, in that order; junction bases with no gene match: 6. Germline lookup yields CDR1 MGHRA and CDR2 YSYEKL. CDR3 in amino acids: CASSHGLAGPREQYL. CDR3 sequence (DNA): TGCGCCAGCAGCCACGGACTAGCGGGGCCCCGCGAGCAGTACCTC.

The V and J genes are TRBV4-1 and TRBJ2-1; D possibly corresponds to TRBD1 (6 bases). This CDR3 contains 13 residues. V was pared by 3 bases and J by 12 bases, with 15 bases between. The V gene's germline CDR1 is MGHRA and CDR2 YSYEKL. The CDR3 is CASSHDETGMQFF. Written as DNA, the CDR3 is TGCGCCAGCAGCCACGACGAAACAGGGATGCAGTTCTTC.

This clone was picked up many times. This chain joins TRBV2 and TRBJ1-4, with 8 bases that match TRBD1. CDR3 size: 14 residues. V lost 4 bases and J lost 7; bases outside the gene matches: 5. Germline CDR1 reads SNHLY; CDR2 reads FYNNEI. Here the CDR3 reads CASSGRGRVEKLFF. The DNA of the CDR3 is TGTGCCAGCAGTGGCAGGGGGCGAGTTGAAAAACTGTTTTTT.

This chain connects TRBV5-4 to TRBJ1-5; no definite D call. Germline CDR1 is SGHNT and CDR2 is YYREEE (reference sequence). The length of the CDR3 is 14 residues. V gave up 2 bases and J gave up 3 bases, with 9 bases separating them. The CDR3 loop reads CASSLLGDNQPQHF. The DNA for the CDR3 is TGTGCCAGCAGCTTACTAGGTGACAATCAGCCCCAGCATTTT.

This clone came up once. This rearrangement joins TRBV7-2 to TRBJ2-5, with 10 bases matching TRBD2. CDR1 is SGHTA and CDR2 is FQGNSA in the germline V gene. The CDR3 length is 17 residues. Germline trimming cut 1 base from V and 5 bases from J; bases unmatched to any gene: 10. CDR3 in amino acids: CASSLVPAGGSWETQYF. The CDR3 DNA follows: TGTGCCAGCAGCTTAGTCCCAGCGGGAGGGTCTTGGGAGACCCAGTACTTC.

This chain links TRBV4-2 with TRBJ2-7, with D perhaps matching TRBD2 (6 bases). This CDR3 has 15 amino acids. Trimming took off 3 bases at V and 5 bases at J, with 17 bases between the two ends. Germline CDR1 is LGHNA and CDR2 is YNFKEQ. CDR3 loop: CASSQQTSFSNEQYF. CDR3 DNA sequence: TGTGCCAGCAGCCAGCAGACTAGTTTCAGCAACGAGCAGTACTTC.

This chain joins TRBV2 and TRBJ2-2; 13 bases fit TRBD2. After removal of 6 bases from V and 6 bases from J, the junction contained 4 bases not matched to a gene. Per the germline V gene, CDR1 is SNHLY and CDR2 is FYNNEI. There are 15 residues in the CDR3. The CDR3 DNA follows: TGTGCCAGCAGGGAGGGACTAGCGGGATCCGGGGAGCTGTTTTTT. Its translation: CASREGLAGSGELFF.

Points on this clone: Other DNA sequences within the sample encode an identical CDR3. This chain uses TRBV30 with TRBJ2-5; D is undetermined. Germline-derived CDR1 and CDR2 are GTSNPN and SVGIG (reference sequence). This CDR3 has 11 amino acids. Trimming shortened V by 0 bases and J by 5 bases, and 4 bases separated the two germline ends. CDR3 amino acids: CAWSVTETQYF. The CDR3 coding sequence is TGTGCCTGGAGTGTTACCGAGACCCAGTACTTC.

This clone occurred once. CDR3 coding DNA: TGTGCCAGCACCCCCCCCGGCCTTTCAGATACGCAGTATTTT. This encodes CASTPPGLSDTQYF. V is TRBV9 and J is TRBJ2-3; D gene unclear. V was clipped by 6 bases and J by 4 bases, with 15 bases between them. CDR1 and CDR2 from the germline V gene are SGDLS and YYNGEE. This CDR3 is 14 amino acids long.

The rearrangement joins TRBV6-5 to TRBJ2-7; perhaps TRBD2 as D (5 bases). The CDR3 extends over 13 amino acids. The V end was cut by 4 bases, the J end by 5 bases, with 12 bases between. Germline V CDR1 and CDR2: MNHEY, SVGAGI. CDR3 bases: TGTGCCAGCAGTTCCCCACGGGGAGACGAGCAGTACTTC. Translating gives CASSSPRGDEQYF.

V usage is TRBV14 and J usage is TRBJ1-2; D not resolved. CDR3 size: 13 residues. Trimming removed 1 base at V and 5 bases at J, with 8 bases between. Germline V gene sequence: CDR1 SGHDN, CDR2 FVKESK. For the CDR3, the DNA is TGTGCCAGCAGCCAAGGGAGGCTTTATGGCTACACCTTC. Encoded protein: CASSQGRLYGYTF.

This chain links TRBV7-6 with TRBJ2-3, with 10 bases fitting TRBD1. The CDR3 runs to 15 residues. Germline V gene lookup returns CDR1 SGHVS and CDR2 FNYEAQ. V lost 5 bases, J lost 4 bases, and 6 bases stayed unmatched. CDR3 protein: CASSTWTGGADTQYF. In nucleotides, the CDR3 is TGTGCCAGCAGCACTTGGACAGGGGGAGCAGATACGCAGTATTTT.

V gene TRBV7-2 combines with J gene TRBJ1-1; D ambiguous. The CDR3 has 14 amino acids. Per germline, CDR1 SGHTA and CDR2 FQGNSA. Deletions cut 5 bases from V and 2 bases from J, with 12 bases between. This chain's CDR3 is CASSRSLRNTEAFF. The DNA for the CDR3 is TGTGCCAGCAGCCGGAGTCTCCGTAACACTGAAGCTTTCTTT.